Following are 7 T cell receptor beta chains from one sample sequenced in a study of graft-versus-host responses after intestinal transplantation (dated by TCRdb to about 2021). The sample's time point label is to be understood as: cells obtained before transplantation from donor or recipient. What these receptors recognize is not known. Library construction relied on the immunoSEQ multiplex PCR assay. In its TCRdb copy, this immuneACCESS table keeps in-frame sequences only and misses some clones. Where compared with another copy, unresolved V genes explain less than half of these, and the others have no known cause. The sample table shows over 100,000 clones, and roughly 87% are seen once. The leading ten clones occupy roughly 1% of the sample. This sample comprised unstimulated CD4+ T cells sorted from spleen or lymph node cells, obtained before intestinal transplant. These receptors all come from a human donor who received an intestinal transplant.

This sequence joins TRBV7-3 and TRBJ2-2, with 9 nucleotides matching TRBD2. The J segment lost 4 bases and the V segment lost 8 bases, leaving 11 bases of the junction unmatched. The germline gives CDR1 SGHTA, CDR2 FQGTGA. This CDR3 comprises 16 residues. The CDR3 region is CASGRVAGVGTGELFF. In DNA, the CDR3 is TGTGCCAGCGGCCGGGTAGCGGGAGTTGGCACCGGGGAGCTGTTTTTT.

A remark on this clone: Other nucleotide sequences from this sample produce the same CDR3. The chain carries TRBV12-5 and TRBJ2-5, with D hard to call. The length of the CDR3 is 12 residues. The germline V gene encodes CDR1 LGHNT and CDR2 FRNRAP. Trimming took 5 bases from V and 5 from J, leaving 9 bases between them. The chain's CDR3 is CASGDPSETQYF. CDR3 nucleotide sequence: TGTGCTAGTGGTGACCCATCCGAGACCCAGTACTTC.

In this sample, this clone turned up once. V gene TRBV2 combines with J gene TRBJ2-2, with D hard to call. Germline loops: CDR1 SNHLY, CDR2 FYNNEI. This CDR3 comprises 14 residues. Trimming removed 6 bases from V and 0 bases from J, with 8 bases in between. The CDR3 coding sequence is TGTGCCAGCAGGCGCAGATCGAACACCGGGGAGCTGTTTTTT. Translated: CASRRRSNTGELFF.

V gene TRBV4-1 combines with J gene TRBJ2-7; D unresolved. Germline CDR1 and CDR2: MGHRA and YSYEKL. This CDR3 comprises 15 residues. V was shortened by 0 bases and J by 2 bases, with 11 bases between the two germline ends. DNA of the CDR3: TGCGCCAGCAGCCAAGACGGACGGACCCCCTACGAGCAGTACTTC. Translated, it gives CASSQDGRTPYEQYF.

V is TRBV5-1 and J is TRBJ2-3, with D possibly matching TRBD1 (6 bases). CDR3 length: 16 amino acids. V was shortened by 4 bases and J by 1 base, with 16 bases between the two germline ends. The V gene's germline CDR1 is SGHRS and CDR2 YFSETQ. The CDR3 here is CASSVDSSGGTDTQYF. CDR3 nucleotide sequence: TGCGCCAGCAGCGTGGACAGTTCAGGAGGCACAGATACGCAGTATTTT.

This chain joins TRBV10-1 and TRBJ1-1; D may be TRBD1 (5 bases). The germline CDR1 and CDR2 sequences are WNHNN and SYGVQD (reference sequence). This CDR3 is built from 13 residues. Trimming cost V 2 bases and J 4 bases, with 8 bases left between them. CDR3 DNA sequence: TGCGCCAGCAGTGAGCAGGGTAGCACTGAAGCTTTCTTT. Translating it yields CASSEQGSTEAFF.

The CDR3 DNA reads TGTGCCAGCAGTTACGGTTTGAGGACGAGCTATGGCTACACCTTC. Its protein product is CASSYGLRTSYGYTF. The rearrangement joins TRBV6-5 to TRBJ1-2, with unresolved D. Germline V gene lookup returns CDR1 MNHEY and CDR2 SVGAGI. This CDR3 is built from 15 residues. Trimming took 2 bases from V and 4 from J, leaving 14 bases between them.